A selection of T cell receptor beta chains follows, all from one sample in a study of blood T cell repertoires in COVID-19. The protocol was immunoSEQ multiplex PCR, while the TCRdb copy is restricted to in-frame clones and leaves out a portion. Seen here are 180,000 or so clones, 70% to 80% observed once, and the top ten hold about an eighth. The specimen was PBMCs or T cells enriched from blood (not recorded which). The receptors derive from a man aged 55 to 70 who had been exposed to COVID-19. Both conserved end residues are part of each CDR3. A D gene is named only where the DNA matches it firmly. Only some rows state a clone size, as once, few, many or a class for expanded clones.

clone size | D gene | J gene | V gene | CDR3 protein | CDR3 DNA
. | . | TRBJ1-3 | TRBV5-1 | CASSQGVGTGNTIYF | TGCGCCAGCAGCCAGGGCGTGGGTACCGGAAACACCATATATTTT
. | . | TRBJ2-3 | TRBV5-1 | CASSLSGGNLDTQYF | TGCGCCAGCAGCTTGAGTGGCGGGAACCTGGATACGCAGTATTTT
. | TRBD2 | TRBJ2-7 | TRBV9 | CASSRTSGYYEQYF | TGTGCCAGCAGCCGGACTAGCGGTTACTACGAGCAGTACTTC
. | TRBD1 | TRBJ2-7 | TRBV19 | CASSIDLSRTGEAYEQYF | TGTGCCAGTAGTATAGATCTATCTAGGACAGGGGAGGCCTACGAGCAGTACTTC
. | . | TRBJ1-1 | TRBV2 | CAYQDGGVYTEAFF | TGTGCCTACCAGGACGGGGGAGTATACACTGAAGCTTTCTTT
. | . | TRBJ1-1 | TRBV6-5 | CASSQRLINTEAFF | TGTGCCAGCAGTCAACGCCTAATTAACACTGAAGCTTTCTTT
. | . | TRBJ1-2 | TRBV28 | CASRESYGYTF | TGTGCCAGCAGAGAGTCGTATGGCTACACCTTC
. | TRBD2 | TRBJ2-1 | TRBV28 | CASSSRLAGVSSVTYNEQFF | TGTGCCAGCAGTTCCAGACTAGCGGGAGTCAGCTCTGTCACCTACAATGAGCAGTTCTTC
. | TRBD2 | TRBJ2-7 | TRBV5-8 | CASELKAGPSYEQYF | TGTGCCAGCGAGCTAAAAGCGGGGCCGTCCTACGAGCAGTACTTC
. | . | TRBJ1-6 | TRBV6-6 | CASSYAGGNSPLHF | TGTGCCAGCAGTTACGCGGGTGGCAATTCACCCCTCCACTTT
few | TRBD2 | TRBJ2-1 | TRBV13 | CASSRTSGNEQFF | TGTGCCAGCAGCCGGACTAGCGGCAATGAGCAGTTCTTC
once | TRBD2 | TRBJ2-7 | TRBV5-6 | CASSTTSGGRSSYEQYF | TGTGCCAGCAGCACGACTAGCGGGGGGAGAAGCTCCTACGAGCAGTACTTC
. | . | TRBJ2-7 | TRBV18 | CASSPDSEQYF | TGTGCCAGCTCCCCGGACTCGGAGCAGTACTTC
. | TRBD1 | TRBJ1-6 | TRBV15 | CATSTSGTGNSPLHF | TGTGCCACCAGCACCTCCGGGACAGGGAATTCACCCCTCCACTTT
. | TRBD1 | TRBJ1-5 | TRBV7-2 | CASSLGDRSNQPQHF | TGTGCCAGCAGCTTGGGGGACAGAAGCAATCAGCCCCAGCATTTT
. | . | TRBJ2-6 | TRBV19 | CASSIVSSGANVLTF | TGTGCCAGTAGTATAGTCTCCTCTGGGGCCAACGTCCTGACTTTC
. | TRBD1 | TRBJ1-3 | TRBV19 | CASRTPGQGSGNTIYF | TGTGCCAGTAGAACGCCGGGACAGGGATCTGGAAACACCATATATTTT
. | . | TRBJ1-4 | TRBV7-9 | CASSSPGGTYEKLFF | TGTGCCAGCAGCTCCCCTGGAGGGACTTATGAAAAACTGTTTTTT
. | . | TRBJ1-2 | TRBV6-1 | CASSEGAVPGYTF | TGTGCCAGCAGTGAAGGGGCAGTGCCTGGCTACACCTTT
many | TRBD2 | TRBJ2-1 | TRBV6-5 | CASSHRLAGVVEQFF | TGTGCCAGCAGCCACAGGCTAGCGGGAGTAGTTGAGCAGTTCTTC
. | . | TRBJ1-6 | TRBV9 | CASSPQQGGYNSPLHF | TGTGCCAGCAGCCCCCAACAGGGTGGCTATAATTCACCCCTCCACTTT
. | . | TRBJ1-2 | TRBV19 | CASGPRVGYGYTF | TGTGCCAGTGGCCCCAGGGTGGGCTATGGCTACACCTTC
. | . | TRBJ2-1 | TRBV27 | CASRPSISNEQFF | TGTGCCAGCAGGCCCTCTATCTCTAATGAGCAGTTCTTC
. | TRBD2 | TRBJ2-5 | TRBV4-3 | CASSRELAEPETQYF | TGCGCCAGCAGCCGGGAACTAGCGGAGCCGGAGACCCAGTACTTC
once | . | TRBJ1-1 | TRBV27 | CASSLVLQGTAFF | TGTGCCAGCAGTTTAGTCCTTCAGGGGACAGCTTTCTTT
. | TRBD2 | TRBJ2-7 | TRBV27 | CASRPSGRVGEQYF | TGTGCCAGCAGACCTAGCGGGAGGGTGGGCGAGCAGTACTTC
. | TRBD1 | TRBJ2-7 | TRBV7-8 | CASSLGRGTGGQKEYF | TGTGCCAGCAGCTTAGGCAGGGGGACAGGGGGTCAAAAGGAGTACTTC
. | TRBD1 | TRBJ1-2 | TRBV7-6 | CASSTGQGVYGYTF | TGTGCCAGCAGCACCGGACAGGGGGTCTATGGCTACACCTTC
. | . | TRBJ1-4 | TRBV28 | CASAQGTVNEKLFF | TGTGCCAGCGCACAGGGAACGGTTAATGAAAAACTGTTTTTT
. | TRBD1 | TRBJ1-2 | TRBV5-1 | CASSPDRAYGYTF | TGCGCCAGCAGCCCGGACAGGGCTTATGGCTACACCTTC
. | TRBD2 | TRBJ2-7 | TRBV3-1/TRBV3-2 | CASSRTSGRGVQYF | TGTGCCAGCAGCCGAACTAGCGGGAGGGGGGTGCAGTACTTC
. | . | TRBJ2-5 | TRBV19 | CASSIQPQGGTETQYF | TGTGCCAGTAGTATCCAACCCCAGGGGGGAACGGAGACCCAGTACTTC
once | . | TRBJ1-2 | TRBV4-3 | CASSQDRGAYYGYTF | TGCGCCAGCAGCCAAGACCGCGGAGCCTACTATGGCTACACCTTC
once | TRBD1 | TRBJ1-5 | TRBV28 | CASSFQGAGNQPQHF | TGTGCCAGCAGTTTCCAGGGGGCTGGCAATCAGCCCCAGCATTTT
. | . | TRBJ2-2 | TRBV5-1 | CASSLTPGTNTGELFF | TGCGCCAGCAGCTTAACTCCAGGGACGAACACCGGGGAGCTGTTTTTT
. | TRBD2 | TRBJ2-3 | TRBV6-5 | CASRGSGISTDTQYF | TGTGCCAGCAGGGGGAGCGGGATCAGCACAGATACGCAGTATTTT
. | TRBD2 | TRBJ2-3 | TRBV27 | CASSLRDYPQRTDTQYF | TGTGCCAGCAGTCTCCGGGACTACCCTCAACGCACAGATACGCAGTATTTT
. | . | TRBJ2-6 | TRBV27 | CASSAYGSGANVLTF | TGTGCCAGCAGTGCGTACGGCTCTGGGGCCAACGTCCTGACTTTC
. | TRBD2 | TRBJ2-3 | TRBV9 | CASSAYSGTARDTQYF | TGTGCCAGCAGCGCTTACAGCGGGACGGCCAGGGATACGCAGTATTTT
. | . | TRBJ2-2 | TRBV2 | CASSPRTRGTGELFF | TGTGCCAGCAGCCCACGGACCCGGGGTACCGGGGAGCTGTTTTTT
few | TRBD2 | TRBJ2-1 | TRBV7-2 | CASSLAGTSGTNEQFF | TGTGCCAGCAGCTTAGCGGGGACTAGCGGGACTAATGAGCAGTTCTTC
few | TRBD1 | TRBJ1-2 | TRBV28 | CASRSRGGYTF | TGTGCCAGCAGATCCAGGGGGGGCTACACCTTC
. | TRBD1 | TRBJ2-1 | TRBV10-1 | CASSESGQGIEGVRYNEQFF | TGCGCCAGCAGTGAGAGCGGACAGGGGATAGAGGGAGTAAGGTACAATGAGCAGTTCTTC
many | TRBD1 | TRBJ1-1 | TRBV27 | CASKDRGLWELNTEAFF | TGTGCCAGTAAAGACAGGGGGCTTTGGGAGTTGAACACTGAAGCTTTCTTT
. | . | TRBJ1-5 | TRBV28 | CATATGGKNQPQHF | TGTGCCACCGCCACCGGGGGAAAGAATCAGCCCCAGCATTTT
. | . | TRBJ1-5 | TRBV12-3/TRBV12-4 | CASSDGGQPQHF | TGTGCCAGCAGTGACGGAGGGCAGCCCCAGCATTTT
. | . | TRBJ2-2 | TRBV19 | CASSIEVNTGELFF | TGTGCCAGTAGTATTGAGGTGAACACCGGGGAGCTGTTTTTT
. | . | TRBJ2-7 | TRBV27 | CASSTNRAPYEQYF | TGTGCCAGCAGTACCAACAGGGCTCCCTACGAGCAGTACTTC
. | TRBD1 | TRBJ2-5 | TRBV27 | CASSRTGGDFQETQYF | TGTGCCAGCAGTAGGACAGGGGGAGACTTCCAAGAGACCCAGTACTTC